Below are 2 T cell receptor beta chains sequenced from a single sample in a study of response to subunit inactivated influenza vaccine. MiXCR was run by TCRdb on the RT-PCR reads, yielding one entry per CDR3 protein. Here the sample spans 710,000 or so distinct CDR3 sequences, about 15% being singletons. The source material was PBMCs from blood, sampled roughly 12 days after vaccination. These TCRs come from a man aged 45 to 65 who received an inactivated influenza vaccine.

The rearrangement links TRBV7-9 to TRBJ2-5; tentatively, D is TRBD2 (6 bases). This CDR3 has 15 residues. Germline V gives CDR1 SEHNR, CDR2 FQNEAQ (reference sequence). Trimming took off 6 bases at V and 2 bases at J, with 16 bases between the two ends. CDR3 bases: TGTGCCAGCAGTTGGGGGGAGACCCAACAAGAGACCCAGTACTTC. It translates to CASSWGETQQETQYF.

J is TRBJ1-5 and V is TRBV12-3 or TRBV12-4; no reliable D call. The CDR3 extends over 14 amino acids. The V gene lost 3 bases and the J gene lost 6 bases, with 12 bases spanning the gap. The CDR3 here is CASSFLASGQPQHF. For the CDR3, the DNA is TGTGCCAGCAGTTTCCTGGCGTCAGGTCAGCCCCAGCATTTT.